This paragraph covers one T cell receptor (beta chain) sequence. Its antigen is still unknown. Germline-derived CDR1 and CDR2 are MDHEN and SYDVKM. This CDR3 spans 12 amino acids. The entry originates in a study of CXCR3-negative and CXCR3-positive naive CD8 T cells. 5' RACE with UMI labels generated the TRB cDNA libraries. TCRdb re-analyzed the 5' RACE reads; it lists each CDR3 protein once, without DNA. This listing includes 130,000 to 150,000 distinct CDR3 sequences. General observations from the study: Naive CXCR3-positive and CXCR3-negative cells shared TRBV-TRBJ usage; memory cells diverged. Freshly isolated PBMCs were used in most assays, given partial CXCR3 loss after freezing. CXCR3-positive naive cells had more hydrophobic TRB CDR3s than CXCR3-negative naive cells.

Naive cells were sorted as CD45RO-, CCR7+, CD27+ and CD95-. This sequence originates from a human donor in good health. Some clones in this sample may be carry-over from other donors' samples. The chain uses TRBV28 and TRBJ2-7; TCRdb returns TRBD1, unconfirmable since there is no DNA. Input material: naive CXCR3+ CD8+ T cells from blood. As to subset: CD45RO-CCR7+CD27+CD95- naive CD8+ T cells expressing CXCR3 (TNR3+). CDR3 amino acids: CASEGQTYEQYF.